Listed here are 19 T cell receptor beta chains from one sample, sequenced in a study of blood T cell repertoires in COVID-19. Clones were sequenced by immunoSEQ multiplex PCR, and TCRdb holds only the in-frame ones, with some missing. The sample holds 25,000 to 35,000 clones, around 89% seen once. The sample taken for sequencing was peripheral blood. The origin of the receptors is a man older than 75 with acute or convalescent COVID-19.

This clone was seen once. Here the CDR3 reads CASSLRTGYEQYF. As DNA, the CDR3 is TGCGCCAGCAGCCTCAGGACAGGCTACGAGCAGTACTTC. V is TRBV5-1 and J is TRBJ2-7, with 7 bases identical to TRBD1. V was pared by 4 bases and J by 3 bases, with 4 bases of the junction left unmatched. This CDR3 spans 13 amino acids. The germline CDR1 and CDR2 sequences are SGHRS and YFSETQ.

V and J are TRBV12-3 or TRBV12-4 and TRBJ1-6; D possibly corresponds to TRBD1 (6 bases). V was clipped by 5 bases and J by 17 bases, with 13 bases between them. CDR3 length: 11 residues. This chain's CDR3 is CASSTGLIVHF. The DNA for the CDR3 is TGTGCCAGCAGTACAGGGCTAATCGTCCACTTT.

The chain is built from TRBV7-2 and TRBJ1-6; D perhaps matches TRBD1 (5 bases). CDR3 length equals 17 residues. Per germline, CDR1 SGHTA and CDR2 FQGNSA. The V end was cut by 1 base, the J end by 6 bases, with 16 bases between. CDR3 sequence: CASSLDSWQGANSPLHF. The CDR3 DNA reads TGTGCCAGCAGCTTAGATTCTTGGCAGGGCGCTAATTCACCCCTCCACTTT.

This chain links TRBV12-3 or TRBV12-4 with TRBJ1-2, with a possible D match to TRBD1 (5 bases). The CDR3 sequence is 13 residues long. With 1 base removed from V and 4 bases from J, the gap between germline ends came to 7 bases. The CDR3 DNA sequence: TGTGCCAGCAGTTTAGAAGGGGTCTATGGCTACACCTTC. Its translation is CASSLEGVYGYTF.

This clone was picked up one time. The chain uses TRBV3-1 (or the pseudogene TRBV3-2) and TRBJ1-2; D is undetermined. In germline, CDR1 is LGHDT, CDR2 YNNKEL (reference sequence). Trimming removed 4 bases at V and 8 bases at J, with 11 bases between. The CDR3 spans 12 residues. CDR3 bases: TGTGCCAGCAGCCCCAATGGGAGAGGCTACACCTTC. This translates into CASSPNGRGYTF.

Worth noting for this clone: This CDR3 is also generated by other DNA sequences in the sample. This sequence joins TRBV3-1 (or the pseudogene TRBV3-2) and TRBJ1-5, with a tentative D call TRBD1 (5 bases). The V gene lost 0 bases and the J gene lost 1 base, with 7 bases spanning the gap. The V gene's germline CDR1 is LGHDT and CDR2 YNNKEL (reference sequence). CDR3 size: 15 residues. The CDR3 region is CASSQDAGSNQPQHF. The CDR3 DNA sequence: TGTGCCAGCAGCCAAGATGCAGGGAGCAATCAGCCCCAGCATTTT.

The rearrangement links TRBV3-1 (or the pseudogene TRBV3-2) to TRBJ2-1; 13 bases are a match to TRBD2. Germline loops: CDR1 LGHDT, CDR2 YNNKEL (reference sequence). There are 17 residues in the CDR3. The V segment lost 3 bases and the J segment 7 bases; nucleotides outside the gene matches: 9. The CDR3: CASSHDLTSGGTNEQFF. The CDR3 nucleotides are TGTGCCAGCAGCCATGACCTGACTAGCGGGGGGACGAATGAGCAGTTCTTC.

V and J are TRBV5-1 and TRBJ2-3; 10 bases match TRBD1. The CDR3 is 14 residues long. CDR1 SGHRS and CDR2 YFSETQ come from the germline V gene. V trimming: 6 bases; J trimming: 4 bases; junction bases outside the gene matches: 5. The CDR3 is CASKPGQGSDTQYF. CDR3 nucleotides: TGCGCCAGCAAGCCGGGACAGGGGTCAGATACGCAGTATTTT.

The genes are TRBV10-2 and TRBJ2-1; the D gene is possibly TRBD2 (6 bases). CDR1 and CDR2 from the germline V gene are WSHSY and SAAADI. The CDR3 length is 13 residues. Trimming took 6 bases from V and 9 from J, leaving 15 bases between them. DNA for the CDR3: TGCGCCAGCAGCGAGACCCCAGCGGGTGAGCAGTTCTTC. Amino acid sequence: CASSETPAGEQFF.

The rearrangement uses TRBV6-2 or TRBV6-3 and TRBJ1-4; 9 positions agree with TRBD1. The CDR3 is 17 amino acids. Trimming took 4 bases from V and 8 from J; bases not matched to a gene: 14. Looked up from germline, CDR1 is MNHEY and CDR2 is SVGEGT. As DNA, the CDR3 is TGTGCCAGCAGTTCGTCGGGACAGGGCGGAAGGGGAGAAAAACTGTTTTTT. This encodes CASSSSGQGGRGEKLFF.

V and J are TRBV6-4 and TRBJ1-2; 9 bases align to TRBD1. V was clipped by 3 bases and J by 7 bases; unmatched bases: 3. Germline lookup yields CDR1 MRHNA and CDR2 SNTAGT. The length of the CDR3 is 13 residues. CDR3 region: CASSEGTGFGYTF. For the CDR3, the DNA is TGTGCCAGCAGTGAGGGGACAGGGTTTGGCTACACCTTC.

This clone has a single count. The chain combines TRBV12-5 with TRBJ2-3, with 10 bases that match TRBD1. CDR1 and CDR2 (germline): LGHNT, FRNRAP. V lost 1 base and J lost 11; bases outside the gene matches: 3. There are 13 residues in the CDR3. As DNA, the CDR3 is TGTGCTAGTGGTTTGGCGGGACAGGGGAGGCAGTATTTT. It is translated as CASGLAGQGRQYF.

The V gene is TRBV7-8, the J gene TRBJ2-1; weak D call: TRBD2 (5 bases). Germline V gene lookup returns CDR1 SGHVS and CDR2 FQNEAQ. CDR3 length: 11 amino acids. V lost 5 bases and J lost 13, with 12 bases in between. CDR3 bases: TGTGCCAGCAGCCCCGGGGTTCGCCAGTTCTTC. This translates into CASSPGVRQFF.

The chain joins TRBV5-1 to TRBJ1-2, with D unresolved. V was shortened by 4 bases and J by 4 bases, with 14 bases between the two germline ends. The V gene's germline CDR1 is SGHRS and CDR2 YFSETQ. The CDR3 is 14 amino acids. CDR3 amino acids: CASSMTIAAYGYTF. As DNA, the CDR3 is TGCGCCAGCAGCATGACGATCGCGGCCTATGGCTACACCTTC.

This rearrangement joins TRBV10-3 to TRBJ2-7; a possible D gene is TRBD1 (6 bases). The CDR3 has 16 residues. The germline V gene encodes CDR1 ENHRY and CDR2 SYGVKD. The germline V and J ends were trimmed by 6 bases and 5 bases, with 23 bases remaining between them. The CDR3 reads CAISQPRDILHHEQYF. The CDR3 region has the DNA TGTGCCATCAGCCAACCTCGGGACATCCTACACCACGAGCAGTACTTC.

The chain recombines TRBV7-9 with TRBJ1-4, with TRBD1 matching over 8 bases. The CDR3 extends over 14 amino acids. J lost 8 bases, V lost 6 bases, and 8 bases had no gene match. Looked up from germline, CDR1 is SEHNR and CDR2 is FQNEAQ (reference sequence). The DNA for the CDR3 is TGTGCCAGCAGTCACGGACAGGGAAAGGAAAAACTGTTTTTT. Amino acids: CASSHGQGKEKLFF. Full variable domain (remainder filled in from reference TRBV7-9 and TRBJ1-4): DTGVSQNPRHKITKRGQNVTFRCDPISEHNRLYWYRQTLGQGPEFLTYFQNEAQLEKSRLLSDRFSAERPKGSFSTLEIQRTEQGDSAMYLCASSHGQGKEKLFFGSGTQLSVL.

The CDR3 DNA reads as TGTGCCAGCAGCTCGAGCCTAGCGACTAATGAAAAACTGTTTTTT. Its translation is CASSSSLATNEKLFF. The chain carries TRBV7-2 and TRBJ1-4; D gene ambiguous. This CDR3 region has 15 residues. The V end was cut by 4 bases, the J end by 2 bases, with 11 bases between. Germline-derived CDR1 and CDR2 are SGHTA and FQGNSA.

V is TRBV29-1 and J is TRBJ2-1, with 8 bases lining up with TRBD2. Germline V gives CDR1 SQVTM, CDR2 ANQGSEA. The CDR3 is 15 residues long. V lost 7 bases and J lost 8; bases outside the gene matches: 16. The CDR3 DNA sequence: TGCAGCGCCAAAGGGGCCAGCGGGGGCGTCTATGAGCAGTTCTTC. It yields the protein CSAKGASGGVYEQFF.

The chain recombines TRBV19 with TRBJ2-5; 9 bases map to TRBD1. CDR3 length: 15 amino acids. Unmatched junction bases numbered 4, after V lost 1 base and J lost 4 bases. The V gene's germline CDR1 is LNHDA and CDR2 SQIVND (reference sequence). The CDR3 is CASSIGGQGGETQYF. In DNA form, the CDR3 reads TGTGCCAGTAGTATAGGGGGACAGGGAGGAGAGACCCAGTACTTC.